The following is a TCR beta chain sequence with its context. Its antigen is unknown. Healthy bone marrow donors formed the donor group. This entry is derived from a study of cytomegalovirus exposure and HLA in healthy donors. Study findings and constraints: A later analysis linked a missense variant in DCLRE1C to the trimming of TCR beta V and J genes. TCR beta chains numbering more than 150 were designated cytomegalovirus-associated. According to an earlier analysis, most TCR beta V segments yielded productive rearrangements about 87% or about 30% of the time.

The primer mix had 60 Vbeta and 13 Jbeta primers. Using immunoSEQ multiplex PCR, the repertoire was profiled, and TCRdb retains in-frame clones only, with some absent. The sample shows over 150,000 clones, about 65% of them seen only once. V lost 3 bases, J lost 2 bases, and 11 bases lay in between. Germline CDR1 is MNHNS and CDR2 is SASEGT. The CDR3 has 14 residues. Sequences were obtained from PBMCs. The rearrangement uses TRBV6-1 and TRBJ2-7; D perhaps matches TRBD2 (6 bases). The TCR was taken from a woman aged 18-29 years in good health and CMV-seropositive. The CDR3 is CASSDLGGAYEQYF. The CDR3 DNA reads as TGTGCCAGCAGTGACTTGGGAGGTGCCTACGAGCAGTACTTC.